Below, 27 T cell receptor beta chains from the same sample are listed, as sequenced in a study of T-cell reconstitution after alpha-beta-depleted transplantation in children. It was with unique molecular identifiers that the TCRbeta library was prepared. Each CDR3 protein gets one entry after TCRdb re-called the PCR reads with MiXCR. This table has about 580,000 distinct CDR3 sequences, about 23% appearing once. The sequences come from PBMCs, mostly from graft donor cells, collected 360 days after TCRalphabeta/CD19-depleted stem cell transplant. These TCRs come from a boy younger than two who had a stem cell transplant for acute myeloid leukemia, so the T cells may come from the graft donor.

This chain links TRBV6-2 or TRBV6-3 with TRBJ2-1; maybe TRBD1 (5 bases). Germline V gene data show CDR1 as MNHEY and CDR2 as SVGEGT. V gave up 6 bases and J gave up 10 bases, with 10 bases separating them. The CDR3 is made up of 11 amino acids. The chain's CDR3 is CASSRTSEQFF. The CDR3 bases are TGTGCCAGCAGCAGGACATCCGAGCAGTTCTTC.

In this sample, this clonotype turned up many times. CDR3 protein: CASSLGPSGGWSSYEQYF. For the CDR3, the DNA is TGTGCCAGCAGCTTAGGGCCTAGCGGGGGGTGGAGCTCCTACGAGCAGTACTTC. V is TRBV7-8 and J is TRBJ2-7; 11 bases are a match to TRBD2. CDR3 size: 18 residues. Germline CDR1 is SGHVS and CDR2 is FQNEAQ. Trimming cost V 1 base and J 0 bases; bases outside gene matches: 8.

This clonotype turned up a few times. The rearrangement links TRBV6-1 to TRBJ2-7; TRBD1 agrees at 7 bases. CDR3 length: 14 amino acids. Germline V gene data show CDR1 as MNHNS and CDR2 as SASEGT. J lost 2 bases, V lost 5 bases, and 6 bases had no gene match. The CDR3 region has the DNA TGTGCCAGCAGTCGGTCCGGGACAGCCTACGAGCAGTACTTC. Translated, it gives CASSRSGTAYEQYF.

This clonotype was seen at least ten times. The chain is built from TRBV20-1 and TRBJ1-4; the D is unclear. The ends were cut back, 3 bases at V and 1 base at J, with 12 bases in the middle. CDR1 and CDR2 (germline): DFQATT, SNEGSKA (reference sequence). This CDR3 contains 15 residues. The CDR3 sequence: CSASWPGLTNEKLFF. The CDR3 coding sequence is TGCAGTGCTAGTTGGCCAGGCTTAACTAATGAAAAACTGTTTTTT.

The rearrangement links TRBV3-1 to TRBJ1-4; D is uncertain. This CDR3 spans 15 amino acids. Germline V gene lookup returns CDR1 LGHDT and CDR2 YNNKEL (reference sequence). Trimming shortened V by 0 bases and J by 8 bases, and 13 bases separated the two germline ends. The CDR3 coding sequence is TGTGCCAGCAGCCAAGAAGTCGGAACCTGGGAAAAACTGTTTTTT. Its translation: CASSQEVGTWEKLFF.

V is TRBV28 and J is TRBJ2-7; D is possibly TRBD1 (5 bases). The CDR3 is 12 amino acids. Between the trimmed V and J ends, which lost 10 bases and 3 bases, there was a span of 13 bases. Germline CDR1 MDHEN, CDR2 SYDVKM. CDR3 coding DNA: TGTGCCACCCACGACAGTAGCTACGAGCAGTACGTC. It specifies CATHDSSYEQYV.

This clonotype was counted between two and nine times. At one boundary the junction diverges from the germline segment, which might be a read error. The chain carries TRBV7-9 and TRBJ2-1; D uncertain. CDR1 is SEHNR and CDR2 is FQNEAQ in the germline V gene (reference sequence). The CDR3 is 13 amino acids. The CDR3 is CASSLLVQKELIF. The CDR3 bases are TGTGCCAGCAGCTTACTGGTCCAAAAAGAACTAATCTTC.

The chain recombines TRBV4-3 with TRBJ2-4; no clear D. The CDR3 covers 15 residues. The V end lost 3 bases, the J end lost 5 bases, and 14 bases lay between the germline ends. Germline V gives CDR1 LGHNA, CDR2 YSLEER. The CDR3 DNA reads as TGCGCCAGCAGCCATGGACGGGCGAAACAAAACATTCAGTACTTC. Protein: CASSHGRAKQNIQYF.

V usage is TRBV7-2 and J usage is TRBJ2-1; D possibly corresponds to TRBD1 (6 bases). The CDR3 has 17 amino acids. Germline CDR1 SGHTA, CDR2 FQGNSA. V gave up 3 bases and J gave up 0 bases, with 15 bases separating them. CDR3 in amino acids: CASSFPERGHSYNEQFF. CDR3 sequence (DNA): TGTGCCAGCAGCTTCCCCGAACGGGGACACTCCTACAATGAGCAGTTCTTC.

Many counts were recorded for this clonotype. This chain uses TRBV5-1 with TRBJ2-1; TRBD1 might be the D (5 bases). The CDR3 extends over 17 amino acids. CDR1 is SGHRS, CDR2 YFSETQ, per germline. V was trimmed by 0 bases and J by 3 bases, leaving 16 bases between them. The CDR3 region is CASSLVMTAGFYNEQFF. Here the CDR3 DNA reads TGCGCCAGCAGCTTGGTAATGACAGCCGGCTTCTACAATGAGCAGTTCTTC.

This clonotype was recorded at least ten times. The chain links TRBV15 to TRBJ2-2; tentative D call: TRBD2 (6 bases). Germline V lookup: CDR1 LNHNV, CDR2 YYDKDF (reference sequence). The CDR3 has 15 residues. Trimming took off 3 bases at V and 4 bases at J, with 12 bases between the two ends. CDR3 protein: CATSREGIITGELFF. The DNA of the CDR3 is TGTGCCACCAGCAGGGAGGGAATTATCACCGGGGAGCTGTTTTTT.

The chain carries TRBV20-1 and TRBJ2-5; D is undetermined. Deletions cut 6 bases from V and 5 bases from J, with 13 bases between. Germline CDR1 is DFQATT and CDR2 is SNEGSKA (reference sequence). This CDR3 has 12 amino acids. Written as DNA, the CDR3 is TGCAGTGCGGGTCCGCCTGGGGAGACCCAGTACTTC. Translation: CSAGPPGETQYF.

The gene calls are TRBV6-1 and TRBJ2-5, with 10 positions matching TRBD2. In germline, CDR1 is MNHNS, CDR2 SASEGT. Trimming took 8 bases from V and 5 from J; bases not matched to a gene: 11. This CDR3 has 15 residues. The CDR3 sequence: CASSASSGGWETQYF. CDR3 nucleotide sequence: TGTGCCAGCTCAGCCTCTAGCGGGGGATGGGAGACCCAGTACTTC.

This clonotype appeared many times. V is TRBV24-1 and J is TRBJ2-2, with D possibly being TRBD1 (5 bases). CDR1 KGHDR and CDR2 SFDVKD come from the germline V gene. This CDR3 is 16 amino acids long. Trimming took 2 bases from V and 9 from J, leaving 18 bases between them. The DNA for the CDR3 is TGTGCCACCAGTGATTCCCCCGACAGAGCAGGCCGGGAGCTGTTTTTT. It encodes CATSDSPDRAGRELFF.

J is TRBJ2-5 and V is TRBV12-3 or TRBV12-4; either TRBD1 or TRBD2 may fit D (7 bases each). The V end was cut by 5 bases, the J end by 5 bases, with 18 bases between. The CDR3 has 15 residues. The DNA of the CDR3 is TGTGCCAGCAGTGGGGGAGGGGGCCCTGGTGAGACCCAGTACTTC. Translated, it gives CASSGGGGPGETQYF.

This rearrangement joins TRBV9 to TRBJ2-3; no clear D. The V end was cut by 0 bases, the J end by 3 bases, with 14 bases between. The CDR3 sequence is 16 residues long. Germline V lookup: CDR1 SGDLS, CDR2 YYNGEE. The CDR3: CASSVVERPTTDTQYF. In DNA form, the CDR3 reads TGTGCCAGCAGCGTAGTCGAGAGGCCAACGACAGATACGCAGTATTTT. Full variable domain (outside the CDR3, taken from reference TRBV9 and TRBJ2-3): DSGVTQTPKHLITATGQRVTLRCSPRSGDLSVYWYQQSLDQGLQFLIQYYNGEERAKGNILERFSAQQFPDLHSELNLSSLELGDSALYFCASSVVERPTTDTQYFGPGTRLTVL.

This clonotype was observed many times. The rearrangement links TRBV3-1 to TRBJ2-7, with D tentatively TRBD2 (5 bases). Per germline, CDR1 LGHDT and CDR2 YNNKEL (reference sequence). The CDR3 has 13 amino acids. Trimming pared 2 bases from V and 3 bases from J, leaving 8 bases between. CDR3 nucleotide sequence: TGTGCCAGCAGCCAAAGTCGGGGCTACGAGCAGTACGTC. It is translated as CASSQSRGYEQYV.

This clonotype was observed many times. This chain uses TRBV7-2 with TRBJ2-7; D gene ambiguous. The CDR3 loop spans 13 amino acids. Germline V gives CDR1 SGHTA, CDR2 FQGNSA. Trimming cost V 6 bases and J 0 bases, with 9 bases left between them. The CDR3 DNA reads TGTGCCAGCAGTAGGACCCGCTCCTACGAGCAGTACTTC. This encodes CASSRTRSYEQYF.

Many counts were recorded for this clonotype. The chain combines TRBV20-1 with TRBJ2-1, with D unresolved. Trimming took off 0 bases at V and 10 bases at J, with 4 bases between the two ends. The CDR3 consists of 10 residues. The V gene's germline CDR1 is DFQATT and CDR2 SNEGSKA (reference sequence). CDR3 amino acids: CSAREREQFF. The CDR3 DNA is TGCAGTGCTAGAGAAAGAGAGCAGTTCTTC.

This clonotype was observed many times. The chain employs TRBV29-1 and TRBJ2-1; 9 positions agree with TRBD2. J lost 5 bases, V lost 5 bases, and 7 bases had no gene match. CDR3 size: 14 residues. Looked up from germline, CDR1 is SQVTM and CDR2 is ANQGSEA. CDR3 region: CSVSGTSTHNEQFF. As DNA, the CDR3 is TGCAGCGTTTCCGGGACTAGCACGCACAATGAGCAGTTCTTC.

The chain couples TRBV12-3 or TRBV12-4 to TRBJ2-1; TRBD2 might be the D (6 bases). V was shortened by 8 bases and J by 2 bases, with 13 bases between the two germline ends. The CDR3 is made up of 14 amino acids. Here the CDR3 DNA reads TGTGCCAGCGTCCGGCGGGGACCCTACAATGAGCAGTTCTTC. It encodes CASVRRGPYNEQFF.

This rearrangement joins TRBV19 to TRBJ1-5; TRBD1 agrees at 8 bases. The germline V gene encodes CDR1 LNHDA and CDR2 SQIVND (reference sequence). Germline trimming cut 7 bases from V and 3 bases from J; bases unmatched to any gene: 8. The CDR3 is 15 residues long. The CDR3 bases are TGTGCCAGTACTACCATGGACAGGGCCAATCAGCCCCAGCATTTT. Encoded protein: CASTTMDRANQPQHF.

This sequence joins TRBV20-1 and TRBJ1-1; D ambiguous. Germline V CDR1 and CDR2: DFQATT, SNEGSKA (reference sequence). V was pared by 0 bases and J by 1 base, with 9 bases between. CDR3 size: 14 residues. The CDR3 is CSARDGHRNTEAFF. CDR3 DNA sequence: TGCAGTGCTAGAGATGGCCACAGGAACACTGAAGCTTTCTTT.

The chain's CDR3 is CATSPSPGTAKSYEQYF. CDR3 nucleotides: TGTGCCACCAGCCCTAGTCCCGGGACAGCGAAATCCTACGAGCAGTACTTC. The V gene is TRBV15, the J gene TRBJ2-7, with 7 bases aligning to TRBD1. Losses at the gene ends were 5 bases for V and 1 base for J; bases not matched to a gene: 14. CDR3 length: 17 amino acids. Looked up from germline, CDR1 is LNHNV and CDR2 is YYDKDF (reference sequence).

This clonotype was counted between two and nine times. The genes are TRBV7-2 and TRBJ2-2, with unresolved D. The CDR3 is 12 residues long. Germline CDR1 reads SGHTA; CDR2 reads FQGNSA. The germline V and J ends were trimmed by 3 bases and 3 bases, with 2 bases remaining between them. Here the CDR3 reads CASSFYTGELFF. CDR3 coding DNA: TGTGCCAGCAGCTTTTACACCGGGGAGCTGTTTTTT.

This clonotype was seen many times. One end of the junction does not line up with germline, which may come from a read error. The chain links TRBV5-1 to TRBJ2-1; TRBD2 is a possible D gene (6 bases). The CDR3 runs 13 residues. The germline V gene encodes CDR1 SGHRS and CDR2 YFSETQ. CDR3 nucleotide sequence: TGTGCCAGCAGTTTATCGGGGGACAATGAGCAGTTCTTC. Translating it yields CASSLSGDNEQFF.

The CDR3 spells CSVVGQEETQYF. The DNA for the CDR3 is TGCAGCGTTGTGGGACAGGAGGAGACCCAGTACTTC. The V call is TRBV29-1, the J call TRBJ2-5; 8 positions agree with TRBD1. This CDR3 comprises 12 residues. Germline-derived CDR1 and CDR2 are SQVTM and ANQGSEA. Losses at the gene ends were 4 bases for V and 5 bases for J; bases not matched to a gene: 3.